This TCR beta chain emerged from a study of cytomegalovirus exposure and HLA in healthy donors (dated 2017 in TCRdb). In terms of the full investigation: An earlier analysis of some 500 of the donors reported about 290 Gb of sequence data and 100 million to 140 million unique TCR beta sequences from around 200 million T cells. Roughly 300 gigabases of sequencing data and approximately 84 million unique TCR sequences were included in an early release covering around 600 HLA-typed donors. Of the roughly 400 genotyped donors, approximately 80% fell in the genetic ancestry cluster associated with self-reported Caucasian donors. The study was designed to test whether signatures of past pathogen exposure could be identified by cataloging public T cell receptors. The T cell repertoires of several hundred subjects were profiled by immunosequencing and related to cytomegalovirus serostatus. A separate validation cohort of 100 to 150 different subjects was used in addition to the roughly 670-subject first cohort. High-throughput TCR immunosequencing, statistical association of individual TCRs with disease status, and machine learning were combined to predict cytomegalovirus infection status. A later analysis re-analyzed previously published TCR beta repertoires from roughly 600 donors and added high-resolution HLA genotyping to study TCR occurrence patterns. In the later analysis, no new phenotypic data were used to find candidate immune exposures; instead, reliance was placed on TCR beta sequences and their occurrence across donors. An earlier analysis of 500 to 750 of the donors applied high-throughput TCR beta sequencing to assess whether each TCR beta V gene segment acted as functional or pseudogenic. Donor age, sex, ethnicity and CMV serostatus were collected together with the repertoire data. A later genetic analysis took genome-wide SNP genotypes for about 55% of the 666 donors and used that subset as a discovery cohort. All discovery cohort repertoires had been generated on a single sequencing platform. HLA typing included class I and class II loci at four-digit resolution. Typing coverage differed by locus: A, B, C, DRB1 and DQB1 were typed in about 620-630 donors, DQA1 in 500 to 550, DPA1 in nearly 610, and DPB1 in around 490. A few DR-DQ haplotypes were handled as single units for association and clustering because linkage in the cohort was strong. Across some 400 genotyped donors of the cohort, an average of about 240,000 unique TCR beta nucleotide sequences per donor were sequenced, and roughly 18% of those sequences were non-productive.

The library came from the immunoSEQ multiplex PCR assay. A mixture of 60 forward primers for TCR Vbeta segments and 13 reverse primers for TCR Jbeta segments was used in the multiplex PCR. A multiplex PCR assay on genomic DNA amplified the CDR3 region of rearranged TCR beta genes. The amplified TCR beta libraries were sequenced on the Illumina HiSeq System as 87-base-pair reads. The authors processed their data as follows. Across the 500 to 850 repertoires, a later analysis counted some 80 million unique TCR beta chains, some 11 million of which were shared by at least two donors. To remove PCR and sequencing errors, raw reads were error-corrected and collapsed into unique sequences using a nearest-neighbor algorithm that merged closely related sequences. V, D and J gene segments were assigned by aligning CDR3 sequences to IMGT reference sequences. For a sequence to be retained, at least a six-nucleotide match to both a V gene segment and a J gene segment was required. Rearrangements were classified as productive when the CDR3 lacked stop codons and remained in frame with V and J, and all other rearrangements were classified as non-productive. CDR3 was defined according to IMGT convention as the region running from the second conserved V-encoded cysteine to the conserved J-encoded phenylalanine. In an earlier analysis of some 550 of the donors, sequences lacking an unambiguous match to a single V gene segment were excluded. In an earlier analysis of several hundred of the donors, V segments were called functional above 56.7% productive rearrangements and were called segregating when the between-donor standard deviation exceeded 5%. A statistical classification framework was built for diagnosing cytomegalovirus status from the catalog of TCR beta chain sequences. In a later analysis, TCR nucleotide sequences were compared against IMGT/GENE-DB human TR gene sequences so that V and J genes could be assigned. The TCRdist pipeline was used in a later analysis to assign CDR3 sequences and most-parsimonious VDJ recombination scenarios. In a later analysis, each TCR beta chain was defined by its CDR3 amino acid sequence together with its V-gene family, and reads lacking a unique V-gene family were excluded. As a way to deal with suspected cross-contamination and a sequencing artifact, a later analysis dropped 450 to 600 nucleotide sequences that were highly shared and had low generation probability. In a later analysis, a clonal expansion index was calculated for each public chain from normalized within-repertoire ranks of inferred template counts. A later analysis computed generation probabilities with a VDJ recombination model fitted to out-of-frame rearrangements, and checked the results against IGoR. In a later analysis, hypergeometric tests were used to score TCR-TCR, TCR-HLA and TCR-CMV co-occurrence, with a repertoire-size bias correction applied to TCR pairs. A later analysis estimated false discovery rates by permuting HLA or CMV assignments 20 times. A later analysis grouped co-occurring TCRs with DBSCAN, adding TCRdist sequence similarity when clustering within HLA-allele-positive subsets. For co-occurrence clustering, repertoires with fewer than 30,000 or more than 120,000 public chains were excluded, along with roughly 5 repertoires with anomalous nucleotide sharing. What TCRdb holds here is the immuneACCESS table cut down to in-frame rearrangements. Part of the clones is not present; checked against another copy, under half of the missing clones reflect an unresolved V gene, and the others are unexplained. V, J and clone size were drawn from that table, and D and trimming were deduced from the DNA. Across this sample there are tens of thousands of clones, with about 76% seen only once. The ten largest account for around 3% of the sample.

In total, approximately 690 healthy bone marrow donors made up the cohort. At the time of sampling, every cohort member was nominally healthy, though immune exposures that went unrecorded were likely present. The donor was CMV seronegative and belonged to the group of roughly 330 seronegative cohort members. Every donor gave a peripheral blood sample, and the peripheral blood mononuclear cells from that sample were used for TCR beta sequencing. The Qiagen DNeasy Blood Extraction Kit was used to extract genomic DNA from the blood cell samples. Per the germline V gene, WSHSY is the CDR1 and SAAADI is the CDR2. At the junction V is shortened by 3 bases and J by 3 bases, with 14 bases in between. The CDR3 numbers 15 residues from cysteine through phenylalanine. Only the CDR3 part of the read is kept: 45 bases, read in frame from the first base. The full study reports these points: The cohort was sequenced for TCR beta chains only, and without alpha or paired-chain data the features that could be detected were limited. In a later analysis, more than 15,000 TCR beta sequences were associated with specific HLA alleles at a false discovery rate of 0.05. In an earlier analysis of some 540 of the donors, most TCR beta V segments appeared in productive rearrangements about 90% or about 30% of the time, broadly matching IMGT annotations. In a later analysis, the rate of TCR association differed among HLA loci, with DRB1 alleles having the most associated TCRs and HLA-C alleles having the fewest. In a later analysis, HLA-associated TCR beta chains were found to be more clonally expanded and to have lower generation probabilities than equally common non-associated chains. While some public TCRs were present in many individuals, most TCR sequences turned up only very rarely across donors. Roughly uniform sequencing depth across donors was assumed in presence/absence analyses, although this assumption may not hold. A total of about 150 TCR beta chains were listed by the study as associated with cytomegalovirus. A few of the identified cytomegalovirus-associated TCR beta chains were confirmed in vitro to be specific for cytomegalovirus antigens. Because HLA typing was unavailable for some donors at each locus, only the typed subset was used in association tests. A cluster of highly shared sequence variants was judged likely to be a technical artifact of the sequencing pipeline. A further reported finding was that TCR beta sequences accurately predicted the HLA-A and HLA-B alleles for most subjects in the first cohort. Strong co-occurrence of HLA alleles, especially DR and DQ, made assigning TCR associations to individual alleles difficult. For the cohort, immune exposure information was limited to CMV serostatus. Compared with the roughly 670-donor mean, donors in an Asian-associated ancestry cluster had fewer N-insertions in productive TCRs, according to a later genetic analysis. The authors suggested that the approach could potentially be generalized to other disease states and immunological phenotypes. Linkage disequilibrium might explain the correlated functional status among segregating V segments, but an unknown experimental factor could not be excluded. Some IMGT-functional V segments, including TRBV6-2 and TRBV6-3, could not be told apart with the 87-base-pair reads, so those segments were excluded. Cytomegalovirus status was reported to be diagnosed by the classifier with high specificity and sensitivity in both the original and validation cohorts. Fewer than 20 rarely observed V segments, including chromosome 9 orphons, were excluded from the earlier analysis of about 500 of the donors because counts were too low. In a later genetic analysis, a missense DCLRE1C variant was associated with V-gene and J-gene trimming of TCR beta chains, and the association was replicated in an independent cohort. In a later analysis, several top co-occurrence clusters were reported to appear linked to parvovirus B19, influenza, CMV and Epstein-Barr virus. According to a later analysis, most CMV-associated TCR beta chains appeared to be HLA-restricted, and the HLA associations seemed to be driven largely by CMV exposure.

For this clone: The target of this receptor is not known. No much larger clone exists at a distance of one base, and base qualities are not known.

The receptor's source is a man between 18 and 29 years old in good health and CMV-seronegative. This receptor chain uses TRBV10-2 and TRBJ1-2; the D gene is perhaps TRBD1, on 6 matching bases. The source material was PBMCs. CDR3 loop: CASSDPGGGDYGYTF. The base sequence is TGCGCCAGCAGTGATCCTGGGGGGGGCGACTATGGCTACACCTTC.